The 15 T cell receptor beta chains listed next were all sequenced from one sample in a study of blood T cell repertoires in COVID-19. Method: immunoSEQ multiplex PCR; TCRdb's copy keeps in-frame clones and lacks some. The sample shows approximately 180,000 clones, nearly 80% of them seen only once. Sequenced: peripheral blood. The receptor source for this set is a woman aged 65 to 85 with acute or convalescent COVID-19.

V usage is TRBV3-1 (or the pseudogene TRBV3-2) and J usage is TRBJ2-2, with 11 bases fitting TRBD1. Germline CDR1 is LGHDT and CDR2 is YNNKEL (reference sequence). V was clipped by 4 bases and J by 7 bases; unmatched bases: 8. The CDR3 covers 16 residues. The CDR3 DNA reads as TGTGCCAGCAGCCCCGGCGGGGGACAGGGGGGCGGGGAGCTGTTTTTT. Its translation: CASSPGGGQGGGELFF.

The gene calls are TRBV11-1 and TRBJ2-5, with D perhaps matching TRBD2 (6 bases). There are 15 residues in the CDR3. Germline V gene lookup returns CDR1 SGHAT and CDR2 FQDESV (reference sequence). Trimming left V 7 bases short and J 5 bases short, with 20 bases between. The CDR3 loop is CASTPSEGPWETQYF. CDR3 coding DNA: TGTGCCAGCACCCCTAGCGAAGGACCCTGGGAGACCCAGTACTTC.

DNA of the CDR3: TGCGCCAGCAGCCGACTAGCGGATAACAATGAGCAGTTCTTC. Its protein product is CASSRLADNNEQFF. The V and J genes are TRBV5-1 and TRBJ2-1; 9 bases fit TRBD2. With V trimmed by 4 bases and J by 5 bases, 4 bases remained unmatched. There are 14 residues in the CDR3. The germline CDR1 and CDR2 sequences are SGHRS and YFSETQ.

The CDR3 region is CASGTHNTGELFF. DNA of the CDR3: TGTGCCTCCGGGACACATAACACCGGGGAGCTGTTTTTT. The V and J genes are TRBV30 and TRBJ2-2; weak D call: TRBD1 (6 bases). There are 13 residues in the CDR3. V lost 7 bases to trimming and J lost 2 bases, with 11 bases between them. Germline V gives CDR1 GTSNPN, CDR2 SVGIG (reference sequence). Full variable domain (remainder filled in from reference TRBV30 and TRBJ2-2): SQTIHQWPATLVQPVGSPLSLECTVEGTSNPNLYWYRQAAGRGLQLLFYSVGIGQISSEVPQNLSASRPQDRQFILSSKKLLLSDSGFYLCASGTHNTGELFFGEGSRLTVL.

V usage is TRBV2 and J usage is TRBJ1-2, with D maybe TRBD1 (6 bases). The length of the CDR3 is 14 residues. Per germline, CDR1 SNHLY and CDR2 FYNNEI. V dropped 5 bases and J dropped 7 bases, with 17 bases sitting between them. This chain's CDR3 is CASSQTGPFGGYTF. The CDR3 bases are TGTGCCAGCAGTCAGACAGGTCCTTTCGGTGGCTACACCTTC.

The chain uses TRBV20-1 and TRBJ2-5, with no clear D. The CDR3 spans 11 residues. Germline V gives CDR1 DFQATT, CDR2 SNEGSKA (reference sequence). The V end lost 2 bases, the J end lost 5 bases, and 6 bases lay between the germline ends. The CDR3 loop reads CSARFQETQYF. For the CDR3, the DNA is TGCAGTGCTAGATTTCAGGAGACCCAGTACTTC.

This sequence joins TRBV27 and TRBJ2-3, with 9 bases lining up with TRBD2. The V gene end was trimmed by 6 bases and the J gene end by 0 bases; junction bases not matched to a gene: 1. The CDR3 extends over 14 amino acids. The germline V gene encodes CDR1 MNHEY and CDR2 SMNVEV (reference sequence). In DNA, the CDR3 is TGTGCCAGCAGCCTAGCGGGAAGCACAGATACGCAGTATTTT. Protein product: CASSLAGSTDTQYF.

The rearrangement joins TRBV7-3 to TRBJ2-5; 9 bases are a match to TRBD1. Germline-derived CDR1 and CDR2 are SGHTA and FQGTGA. This CDR3 region has 15 residues. V shed 5 bases and J 4 bases; nucleotides not matched to a gene: 8. The chain's CDR3 is CASSQDRGTGETQYF. The CDR3 bases are TGTGCCAGCAGCCAGGACAGGGGTACGGGAGAGACCCAGTACTTC.

The chain couples TRBV6-6 to TRBJ2-2; 11 nucleotides line up with TRBD1. CDR1 MNHNY and CDR2 SVGAGI come from the germline V gene (reference sequence). The CDR3 has 14 amino acids. With 6 bases clipped from V and 7 bases from J, the junction kept 4 bases outside the gene matches. CDR3 coding DNA: TGTGCCAGCAGCCTGGACAGGGGGCTCGGGGAGCTGTTTTTT. Residues: CASSLDRGLGELFF.

The chain links TRBV19 to TRBJ2-2, with 12 bases fitting TRBD2. V trimming: 4 bases; J trimming: 4 bases; junction bases outside the gene matches: 10. This CDR3 region has 18 residues. The germline V gene encodes CDR1 LNHDA and CDR2 SQIVND (reference sequence). The CDR3 sequence is CASSTPRLAGVGTGELFF. CDR3 coding DNA: TGTGCCAGTAGTACCCCACGACTAGCGGGAGTCGGCACCGGGGAGCTGTTTTTT. Drawing the rest from reference TRBV19 and TRBJ2-2, the complete variable domain is DGGITQSPKYLFRKEGQNVTLSCEQNLNHDAMYWYRQDPGQGLRLIYYSQIVNDFQKGDIAEGYSVSREKKESFPLTVTSAQKNPTAFYLCASSTPRLAGVGTGELFFGEGSRLTVL.

This clone was counted once. The chain carries TRBV9 and TRBJ2-3; TRBD1 is a possible D gene (5 bases). V was shortened by 0 bases and J by 2 bases, with 16 bases between the two germline ends. This CDR3 is built from 17 residues. The germline CDR1 and CDR2 sequences are SGDLS and YYNGEE. In DNA, the CDR3 is TGTGCCAGCAGCGTAGAGTCAGTTAAGGGGTTCACAGATACGCAGTATTTT. It translates to CASSVESVKGFTDTQYF.

The V gene is TRBV10-3, the J gene TRBJ2-3; a possible D gene is TRBD2 (6 bases). CDR1 is ENHRY and CDR2 is SYGVKD in the germline V gene. This CDR3 comprises 16 residues. With 4 bases removed from V and 0 bases from J, the gap between germline ends came to 14 bases. As DNA, the CDR3 is TGTGCCATCAGTGCCGGGGTAGCGGTTAGCACAGATACGCAGTATTTT. It codes for CAISAGVAVSTDTQYF.

The chain links TRBV10-3 to TRBJ2-2, with 10 nucleotides matching TRBD2. CDR1 and CDR2 (germline): ENHRY, SYGVKD. This CDR3 is 17 amino acids long. V shed 2 bases and J 1 base; nucleotides not matched to a gene: 4. The CDR3 spells CAISEPGTSVNTGELFF. The CDR3 bases are TGTGCCATCAGTGAGCCTGGGACTAGCGTGAACACCGGGGAGCTGTTTTTT.

This chain uses TRBV4-1 with TRBJ1-6, with D hard to call. The CDR3 totals 15 residues. Trimming took off 6 bases at V and 10 bases at J, with 19 bases between the two ends. Germline CDR1 is MGHRA and CDR2 is YSYEKL. CDR3: CASRRLGDNQSPLHF. In nucleotides, the CDR3 is TGCGCCAGCAGACGGCTCGGGGATAATCAGTCACCCCTCCACTTT.

The chain carries TRBV15 and TRBJ2-3; possibly TRBD1 for D (8 bases). Trimming took off 7 bases at V and 6 bases at J, with 17 bases between the two ends. The germline gives CDR1 LNHNV, CDR2 YYDKDF (reference sequence). CDR3 length: 14 amino acids. DNA of the CDR3: TGTGCCACCACAGACAGGGGAGGGCCGGATACGCAGTATTTT. Residues: CATTDRGGPDTQYF. Together with reference TRBV15 and TRBJ2-3, the CDR3 gives the full variable domain: DAMVIQNPRYQVTQFGKPVTLSCSQTLNHNVMYWYQQKSSQAPKLLFHYYDKDFNNEADTPDNFQSRRPNTSFCFLDIRSPGLGDTAMYLCATTDRGGPDTQYFGPGTRLTVL.